These 18 T cell receptor beta chains originate from one sample sequenced in a study of blood T cell repertoires in COVID-19. Assay used: immunoSEQ multiplex PCR; TCRdb lists only in-frame clones, some missing. The sample yields approximately 240,000 clones, about 80% seen once. Sequencing input: peripheral blood. All receptors derive from an older woman with acute or convalescent COVID-19.

CDR3 region: CASSQAAGTGAGNTIYF. In nucleotides, the CDR3 is TGTGCCAGCAGCCAAGCTGCCGGGACAGGGGCTGGAAACACCATATATTTT. This chain connects TRBV3-1 (or the pseudogene TRBV3-2) to TRBJ1-3; the match to TRBD1 covers 10 bases. Germline CDR1 and CDR2: LGHDT and YNNKEL (reference sequence). CDR3 length: 17 residues. V was pared by 1 base and J by 2 bases, with 5 bases of the junction left unmatched.

For the CDR3, the DNA is TGTGCCAGTAGTAACCCGGGACACTCTTCCTACTATGGCTACACCTTC. Its protein is CASSNPGHSSYYGYTF. The chain is built from TRBV19 and TRBJ1-2, with D perhaps TRBD1 (6 bases). Per the germline V gene, CDR1 is LNHDA and CDR2 is SQIVND (reference sequence). The CDR3 is 16 amino acids. Between the trimmed V and J ends, which lost 4 bases and 3 bases, there was a span of 18 bases.

The chain recombines TRBV19 with TRBJ2-1; TRBD2 matches at 7 bases. Per the germline V gene, CDR1 is LNHDA and CDR2 is SQIVND (reference sequence). The CDR3 loop spans 14 amino acids. The V and J ends lost 8 bases and 5 bases, in that order; junction bases with no gene match: 9. The CDR3 coding sequence is TGTGCCAGTTCCAGGATGGGGGGGAACAATGAGCAGTTCTTC. The encoded protein is CASSRMGGNNEQFF.

The chain uses TRBV5-4 and TRBJ1-2; TRBD1 is a possible D gene (5 bases). This CDR3 is built from 17 residues. Trimming removed 0 bases at V and 0 bases at J, with 15 bases between. The germline V gene encodes CDR1 SGHNT and CDR2 YYREEE (reference sequence). CDR3 region: CASSLVPGKGPNYGYTF. The CDR3, as DNA: TGTGCCAGCAGCTTGGTTCCAGGGAAGGGCCCTAACTATGGCTACACCTTC. Full variable domain (missing parts from reference TRBV5-4 and TRBJ1-2): ETGVTQSPTHLIKTRGQQVTLRCSSQSGHNTVSWYQQALGQGPQFIFQYYREEENGRGNFPPRFSGLQFPNYSSELNVNALELDDSALYLCASSLVPGKGPNYGYTFGSGTRLTVV.

This clone was observed a handful of times. This sequence joins TRBV12-3 or TRBV12-4 and TRBJ1-6; D is undetermined. The CDR3 runs 12 residues. Trimming took 6 bases from V and 8 from J, leaving 8 bases between them. The CDR3: CASSPGYSPLHF. In DNA, the CDR3 is TGTGCCAGCAGCCCGGGATATTCACCCCTCCACTTT.

V gene TRBV9 combines with J gene TRBJ1-5, with TRBD1 matching over 8 bases. Germline V gene lookup returns CDR1 SGDLS and CDR2 YYNGEE. This CDR3 has 19 residues. After removal of 0 bases from V and 0 bases from J, the junction contained 11 bases not matched to a gene. This chain's CDR3 is CASSVGSRGRIYSNQPQHF. The CDR3 DNA reads TGTGCCAGCAGCGTAGGGTCCAGGGGGCGAATATATAGCAATCAGCCCCAGCATTTT.

The chain combines TRBV13 with TRBJ2-3; TRBD2 aligns across 11 bases. Germline-derived CDR1 and CDR2 are PRHDT and FYEKMQ (reference sequence). The CDR3 is made up of 14 amino acids. The ends lost 2 bases at V and 6 bases at J; junction bases unmatched: 1. This CDR3 reads CASSLRTSGDTQYF. DNA for the CDR3: TGTGCCAGCAGCTTAAGGACTAGCGGGGATACGCAGTATTTT.

V is TRBV7-9 and J is TRBJ2-3; no definite D call. Trimming pared 1 base from V and 8 bases from J, leaving 13 bases between. CDR1 SEHNR and CDR2 FQNEAQ come from the germline V gene (reference sequence). There are 14 residues in the CDR3. The CDR3 coding sequence is TGTGCCAGCAGCTTAGGTCAGGCCTCCAGTACGCAGTATTTT. It specifies CASSLGQASSTQYF. Full variable domain (rest looked up from reference TRBV7-9 and TRBJ2-3): DTGVSQNPRHKITKRGQNVTFRCDPISEHNRLYWYRQTLGQGPEFLTYFQNEAQLEKSRLLSDRFSAERPKGSFSTLEIQRTEQGDSAMYLCASSLGQASSTQYFGPGTRLTVL.

This clone was observed a few times. The chain carries TRBV28 and TRBJ2-3; maybe TRBD2 (5 bases). CDR1 and CDR2 (germline): MDHEN, SYDVKM. Deletions cut 6 bases from V and 1 base from J, with 17 bases between. The CDR3 totals 16 residues. In DNA, the CDR3 is TGTGCCAGCAGCCTAGGACTGTACATGGGCACAGATACGCAGTATTTT. This gives the protein CASSLGLYMGTDTQYF.

V and J are TRBV6-4 and TRBJ2-1; D ambiguous. Germline CDR1 and CDR2: MRHNA and SNTAGT. V gave up 6 bases and J gave up 8 bases, with 20 bases separating them. This CDR3 has 15 amino acids. CDR3: CASSLDNAPLYEQFF. CDR3 DNA: TGTGCCAGCAGCCTCGACAACGCTCCGTTATATGAGCAGTTCTTC.

V is TRBV7-9 and J is TRBJ2-1; D might be TRBD1 (5 bases). Deletions cut 5 bases from V and 3 bases from J, with 23 bases between. The CDR3 loop spans 18 amino acids. The germline V gene encodes CDR1 SEHNR and CDR2 FQNEAQ (reference sequence). CDR3 region: CASSTRDDSQLLYNEQFF. In DNA, the CDR3 is TGTGCCAGCAGCACCAGAGACGACAGCCAACTACTCTACAATGAGCAGTTCTTC. Full variable domain (rest looked up from reference TRBV7-9 and TRBJ2-1): DTGVSQNPRHKITKRGQNVTFRCDPISEHNRLYWYRQTLGQGPEFLTYFQNEAQLEKSRLLSDRFSAERPKGSFSTLEIQRTEQGDSAMYLCASSTRDDSQLLYNEQFFGPGTRLTVL.

V and J are TRBV5-6 and TRBJ1-1; tentatively, D is TRBD1 (6 bases). There are 17 residues in the CDR3. The V gene's germline CDR1 is SGHDT and CDR2 YYEEEE. Trimming stripped 0 bases from V and 3 bases from J, with 18 bases between. Here the CDR3 reads CASSLGGQGTWYTEAFF. The CDR3 coding sequence is TGTGCCAGCAGCTTGGGGGGGCAGGGTACATGGTACACTGAAGCTTTCTTT.

J is TRBJ1-5 and V is TRBV11-2; the D gene is possibly TRBD1 (6 bases). Germline loops: CDR1 SGHAT, CDR2 FQNNGV. V was clipped by 4 bases and J by 7 bases, with 11 bases between them. This CDR3 is built from 13 residues. The DNA of the CDR3 is TGTGCCAGCAGCTCAGGACAGTACCAGCCCCAGCATTTT. Translation gives CASSSGQYQPQHF.

A few counts support this clone. The V call is TRBV7-6, the J call TRBJ2-3, with D possibly matching TRBD1 (5 bases). The germline V gene encodes CDR1 SGHVS and CDR2 FNYEAQ. Trimming cost V 6 bases and J 2 bases, with 15 bases left between them. The CDR3 totals 15 residues. CDR3 nucleotide sequence: TGTGCCAGCAGATATGGGGCTGCGAACACAGATACGCAGTATTTT. Residues: CASRYGAANTDTQYF.

The gene calls are TRBV10-2 and TRBJ2-1; 12 nucleotides line up with TRBD2. CDR1 WSHSY and CDR2 SAAADI come from the germline V gene. Trimming at V came to 11 bases and at J to 9 bases, leaving 8 bases not matched to a gene. This CDR3 is 13 amino acids long. In DNA, the CDR3 is TGCGCCGTGGGGCCTAGCGGGGGGGTTGAGCAGTTCTTC. Amino acid sequence: CAVGPSGGVEQFF.

The J gene is TRBJ1-4, the V gene TRBV5-1; 7 bases are shared with TRBD1. This CDR3 spans 15 amino acids. V lost 5 bases, J lost 8 bases, and 12 bases stayed unmatched. Germline V gives CDR1 SGHRS, CDR2 YFSETQ. The CDR3, as DNA: TGCGCCAGCAGGGCCCGACAGGGCCTAGGGGAAAAACTGTTTTTT. Amino acid sequence: CASRARQGLGEKLFF.

The V gene is TRBV5-4, the J gene TRBJ1-1; D is possibly TRBD1 (5 bases). This CDR3 region has 14 residues. Germline assignment: CDR1 SGHNT and CDR2 YYREEE (reference sequence). Trimming shortened V by 0 bases and J by 0 bases, and 6 bases separated the two germline ends. CDR3 sequence (DNA): TGTGCCAGCAGCTTGGTAGGGGTGAACACTGAAGCTTTCTTT. This gives the protein CASSLVGVNTEAFF.

This clone was detected only once. The chain links TRBV6-5 to TRBJ2-3, with D possibly matching TRBD2 (7 bases). Trimming pared 10 bases from V and 1 base from J, leaving 15 bases between. Germline CDR1 reads MNHEY; CDR2 reads SVGAGI. The CDR3 runs to 14 residues. Here the CDR3 DNA reads TGTGCCACGAGACGGGGGGCCGGCACAGATACGCAGTATTTT. It encodes CATRRGAGTDTQYF.